This record looks at one TCR beta chain sequence and its context. These data come from a study of T cell changes during pregnancy in multiple sclerosis. The germline gives CDR1 SEHNR, CDR2 FQNEAQ (reference sequence). Unmatched junction bases numbered 24, after V lost 5 bases and J lost 8 bases. The CDR3 sequence is 19 residues long. Some clones are missing from TCRdb's copy, which holds only in-frame ones; the method was immunoSEQ multiplex PCR. The table lists fewer than 50,000 clones, roughly nine tenths of them singletons. The TCR originated in a female donor with multiple sclerosis, enrolled in a pregnancy study. Sequencing used CD4+ T cells from peripheral blood mononuclear cells, obtained in the third trimester of pregnancy. The V call is TRBV7-9, the J call TRBJ2-4, with 7 bases matching TRBD2. This CDR3 is CASSPGGTRFGGPKDIQYF. The CDR3 region has the DNA TGTGCCAGCAGCCCGGGGGGAACGCGATTCGGCGGGCCCAAGGACATTCAGTACTTC.